This T cell receptor (beta chain) was obtained from a study of blood T cell repertoires in COVID-19. Germline V gene lookup returns CDR1 MDHEN and CDR2 SYDVKM. There are 14 residues in the CDR3. J was trimmed by 0 bases and V by 6 bases; bases with no gene match: 3. Assignment of participants to cohorts was predicated upon participant-reported clinical history. Repertoires were generated with immunoSEQ multiplex PCR, while TCRdb's copy carries only in-frame clones and drops some. The sample contains around 200,000 clones, around 82% of which appear only once. The chain is built from TRBV28 and TRBJ1-2; 8 nucleotides agree with TRBD1. The origin of this receptor is a woman aged 40 to 50 with acute COVID-19. The sequenced sample was PBMCs or T cells enriched from blood (not recorded which). CDR3 amino acids: CASRLTGANYGYTF. CDR3 nucleotide sequence: TGTGCCAGCAGGCTGACAGGGGCTAACTATGGCTACACCTTC.